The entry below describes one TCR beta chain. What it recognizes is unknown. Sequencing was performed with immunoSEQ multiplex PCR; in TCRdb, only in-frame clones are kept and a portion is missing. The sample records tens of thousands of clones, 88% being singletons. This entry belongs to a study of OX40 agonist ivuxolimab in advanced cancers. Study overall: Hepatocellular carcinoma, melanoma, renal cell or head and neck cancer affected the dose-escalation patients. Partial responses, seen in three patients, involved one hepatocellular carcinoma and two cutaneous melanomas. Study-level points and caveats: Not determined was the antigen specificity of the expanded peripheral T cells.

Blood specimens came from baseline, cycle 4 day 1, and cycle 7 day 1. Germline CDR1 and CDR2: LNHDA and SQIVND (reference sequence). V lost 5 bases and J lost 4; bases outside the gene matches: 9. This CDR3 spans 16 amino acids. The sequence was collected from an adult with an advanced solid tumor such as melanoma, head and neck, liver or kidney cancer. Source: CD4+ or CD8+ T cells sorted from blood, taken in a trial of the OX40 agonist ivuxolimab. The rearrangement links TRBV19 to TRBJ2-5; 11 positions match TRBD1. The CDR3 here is CASSDFGQGAGETQYF. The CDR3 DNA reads TGTGCCAGTAGTGATTTTGGACAGGGGGCGGGAGAGACCCAGTACTTC.